Listed here are 7 T cell receptor beta chains from one sample, sequenced in a study of cytomegalovirus exposure and HLA in healthy donors. The PCR made use of 60 Vbeta and 13 Jbeta primers. Assay used: immunoSEQ multiplex PCR; TCRdb lists only in-frame clones, some missing. This table holds approximately 170,000 clones, about 85% found once. The sequenced sample consisted of PBMCs. The source of these receptors is a man aged 45-60 years in good health and CMV-seropositive.

This clone turned up a few times. The chain uses TRBV2 and TRBJ2-2; unclear D gene. CDR1 SNHLY and CDR2 FYNNEI come from the germline V gene. The length of the CDR3 is 13 residues. V was trimmed by 7 bases and J by 1 base, leaving 7 bases between them. The CDR3 nucleotides read TGTGCCAGCACAGGCAAGAACACCGGGGAGCTGTTTTTT. Amino acid sequence: CASTGKNTGELFF. The full variable domain, with the rest looked up from reference TRBV2 and TRBJ2-2, is EPEVTQTPSHQVTQMGQEVILRCVPISNHLYFYWYRQILGQKVEFLVSFYNNEISEKSEIFDDQFSVERPDGSNFTLKIRSTKLEDSAMYFCASTGKNTGELFFGEGSRLTVL.

Written as DNA, the CDR3 is TGTGCCACCGAAATCGGACTAGCGGGAGGGACCGGGGAGCTGTTTTTT. Translating it yields CATEIGLAGGTGELFF. This sequence joins TRBV28 and TRBJ2-2; 15 bases match TRBD2. The CDR3 has 16 amino acids. Germline CDR1 MDHEN, CDR2 SYDVKM. The J segment lost 5 bases and the V segment lost 10 bases, leaving 8 bases of the junction unmatched. Full variable domain (outside the CDR3, taken from reference TRBV28 and TRBJ2-2): DVKVTQSSRYLVKRTGEKVFLECVQDMDHENMFWYRQDPGLGLRLIYFSYDVKMKEKGDIPEGYSVSREKKERFSLILESASTNQTSMYLCATEIGLAGGTGELFFGEGSRLTVL.

The chain couples TRBV7-9 to TRBJ2-5, with 11 positions matching TRBD1. This CDR3 region has 14 residues. V dropped 6 bases and J dropped 5; count of bases not matched to a gene: 5. Germline lookup yields CDR1 SEHNR and CDR2 FQNEAQ (reference sequence). The CDR3 DNA reads TGTGCCAGCAGTCCTGGACAGGGGGCGGAGACCCAGTACTTC. It translates to CASSPGQGAETQYF.

This clone was seen only a few times. V and J are TRBV7-2 and TRBJ1-5, with 8 bases matching TRBD1. The V segment lost 5 bases and the J segment 3 bases; nucleotides outside the gene matches: 3. The CDR3 length is 14 residues. Per the germline V gene, CDR1 is SGHTA and CDR2 is FQGNSA. The CDR3 coding sequence is TGTGCCAGCAGCCAGGGACAGGTCAATCAGCCCCAGCATTTT. This sequence encodes CASSQGQVNQPQHF.

The genes are TRBV5-1 and TRBJ2-2, with a possible D match to TRBD1 (6 bases). The germline V gene encodes CDR1 SGHRS and CDR2 YFSETQ. This CDR3 region has 15 residues. V was clipped by 4 bases and J by 4 bases, with 14 bases between them. Here the CDR3 reads CASSTGTFSTGELFF. CDR3 sequence (DNA): TGCGCCAGCAGCACAGGGACATTCTCCACCGGGGAGCTGTTTTTT.

The gene calls are TRBV2 and TRBJ2-1, with 12 bases matching TRBD2. This CDR3 has 16 amino acids. V lost 6 bases to trimming and J lost 4 bases; unmatched junction nucleotides: 7. Germline lookup yields CDR1 SNHLY and CDR2 FYNNEI. Here the CDR3 reads CASRDRTSGNYNEQFF. CDR3 sequence (DNA): TGTGCCAGCAGAGACAGGACTAGCGGGAATTACAATGAGCAGTTCTTC.

This chain links TRBV7-9 with TRBJ2-7; TRBD1 agrees at 7 bases. CDR3 length: 15 amino acids. Germline V gives CDR1 SEHNR, CDR2 FQNEAQ (reference sequence). The V segment lost 5 bases and the J segment 1 base; nucleotides outside the gene matches: 8. CDR3 sequence reads: CASSPIDRASYEQYF. DNA of the CDR3: TGTGCCAGCAGCCCGATAGACAGGGCATCCTACGAGCAGTACTTC.